This T cell receptor (beta chain) is from a study of cytomegalovirus exposure and HLA in healthy donors (dated by TCRdb to 2016 to 2017). For the study in its entirety: In an earlier analysis of under 750 of the donors, 276 Gb of sequence data and some 100 million unique TCR beta sequences from 150 million to 200 million T cells were reported. An early release that covered about 600 HLA-typed donors contained around 300 gigabases of sequencing data and 70 million to 100 million unique TCR sequences. Donor age, sex, ethnicity and CMV serostatus were collected together with the repertoire data. Among roughly 400 genotyped donors of the cohort, an average of roughly 230,000 unique TCR beta nucleotide sequences was sequenced per donor, of which roughly 17% were non-productive. Typing coverage varied by locus: roughly 629-630 donors for A, B, C, DRB1 and DQB1; 522 for DQA1; about 590 for DPA1; roughly 450 for DPB1. To predict cytomegalovirus infection status, the study combined high-throughput TCR immunosequencing, statistical association of individual TCRs with disease status, and machine learning. Every repertoire in the discovery cohort had been generated on one and the same sequencing platform. The study was designed to test whether signatures of past pathogen exposure could be identified by cataloging public T cell receptors. Both class I and class II loci were covered by HLA typing, at four-digit resolution. The later analysis used no new phenotypic data to find candidate immune exposures, relying instead on TCR beta sequences and their occurrence across donors. A later analysis re-analyzed previously published TCR beta repertoires from several hundred donors and added high-resolution HLA genotyping to study TCR occurrence patterns. A later genetic analysis used genome-wide SNP genotypes for about 60% of the 666 donors, treating that subset as a discovery cohort. Of the approximately 400 genotyped donors, 65% to 90% fell in the genetic ancestry cluster associated with self-reported Caucasian donors. To decide whether each TCR beta V gene segment behaved as functional or pseudogenic, an earlier analysis of nearly 600 of the donors relied on high-throughput TCR beta sequencing. Four to six DR-DQ haplotypes were handled as single units for association and clustering, since linkage in the cohort was strong. The study profiled the T cell repertoires of hundreds of subjects by immunosequencing and related them to cytomegalovirus serostatus. In addition to the first cohort of 666 subjects, a separate validation cohort of some 120 different subjects was used. On the study overall, not on this receptor specifically: Compared with the approximately 710-donor mean, donors in an Asian-associated ancestry cluster had fewer N-insertions in productive TCRs, according to a later genetic analysis. Most CMV-associated TCR beta chains appeared to be HLA-restricted in a later analysis, and the HLA associations seemed to be driven largely by CMV exposure. A later analysis found that TCR association rates varied across HLA loci, with DRB1 alleles showing the most associated TCRs and HLA-C alleles the fewest. According to the authors, the approach could potentially be generalized to other disease states and immunological phenotypes. Cytomegalovirus status was reported to be diagnosed by the classifier with high specificity and sensitivity in both the original and validation cohorts. A later analysis found that HLA-associated TCR beta chains were more clonally expanded and had lower generation probabilities than equally common non-associated chains. Some 16 rarely observed V segments, including chromosome 9 orphons, were excluded from the earlier analysis of approximately 500 of the donors because counts were too low. In a later genetic analysis, a missense DCLRE1C variant was associated with V-gene and J-gene trimming of TCR beta chains, and the association was replicated in an independent cohort. In this cohort, only TCR beta chains were sequenced, and detectable features were limited by the absence of alpha or paired-chain data. The only immune exposure information available for the cohort was CMV serostatus. Sequencing depth was assumed to be roughly uniform across donors in the presence/absence analyses, though that assumption may not hold. A group of highly shared sequence variants was considered likely to be a technical artifact of the sequencing pipeline. The 87-base-pair reads could not distinguish some IMGT-functional V segments, including TRBV6-2 and TRBV6-3, so those segments were excluded. Specific HLA alleles were associated with 16,951 TCR beta sequences at a false discovery rate of 0.05 in a later analysis. Three of the identified cytomegalovirus-associated TCR beta chains were confirmed in vitro to be specific for cytomegalovirus antigens. A further reported finding was that TCR beta sequences accurately predicted the HLA-A and HLA-B alleles for most subjects in the first cohort. The study gave a list of some 150 TCR beta chains associated with cytomegalovirus. An earlier analysis of several hundred of the donors showed that most TCR beta V segments appeared in productive rearrangements either about 90% or about 30% of the time, which broadly matched IMGT annotations. Because HLA typing was missing for some donors at each locus, association tests included only the typed subset. When HLA alleles, especially DR and DQ, strongly co-occurred, attributing TCR associations to individual alleles was difficult. Most TCR sequences were observed very rarely across donors, whereas some public TCRs were present in many individuals. According to a later analysis, parvovirus B19, influenza, CMV and Epstein-Barr virus appeared linked to several top co-occurrence clusters. Linkage disequilibrium might explain the correlated functional status among segregating V segments, but an unknown experimental factor could not be excluded.

The CDR3, cysteine through phenylalanine, is 13 amino acids long. Only the CDR3 portion is preserved as DNA: 39 bases, with reading frame beginning at the first base. V ends up 5 bases short and J 2 bases short, with an unmatched junction base count of 2. CDR1 is given as MNHEY and CDR2 as SVGAGI, both from the germline V gene. With respect to this clone: Its binding antigen is unknown. No clone much larger than this one lies a single base away; base qualities are absent.

Libraries were prepared through the immunoSEQ multiplex PCR assay. For the multiplex PCR, a mixture combining 60 forward primers for TCR Vbeta segments and 13 reverse primers for TCR Jbeta segments was used. The CDR3 region of rearranged TCR beta genes was amplified from genomic DNA by a multiplex PCR assay. On the Illumina HiSeq System, the amplified TCR beta libraries were sequenced as 87-base-pair reads. Processing in the source paper ran as follows. A later analysis counted approximately 84 million unique TCR beta chains across the 666 repertoires, and roughly 11 million of these chains were shared by at least two donors. To remove PCR and sequencing errors, raw reads were error-corrected and collapsed into unique sequences using a nearest-neighbor algorithm that merged closely related sequences. CDR3 sequences were aligned to IMGT reference sequences to assign V, D and J gene segments. For a sequence to be retained, a match of at least six nucleotides to both a V gene segment and a J gene segment was required. A rearrangement counted as productive if the CDR3 had no stop codons and remained in frame with V and J, and every other rearrangement counted as non-productive. Following IMGT convention, CDR3 was defined as the stretch from the second conserved V-encoded cysteine up to the conserved J-encoded phenylalanine. In an earlier analysis of 550 to 650 of the donors, sequences lacking an unambiguous match to a single V gene segment were excluded. In an earlier analysis of approximately 560 of the donors, a V segment was called functional when productive rearrangements were above 56.7%, and segregating when the standard deviation between donors exceeded 5%. A statistical classification framework was built to diagnose cytomegalovirus status from the catalog of TCR beta chain sequences. In a later analysis, TCR nucleotide sequences were compared against IMGT/GENE-DB human TR gene sequences so that V and J genes could be assigned. The TCRdist pipeline was used in a later analysis to assign CDR3 sequences and most-parsimonious VDJ recombination scenarios. In a later analysis, each TCR beta chain was defined by its CDR3 amino acid sequence together with its V-gene family, and reads lacking a unique V-gene family were excluded. As a way to deal with suspected cross-contamination and a sequencing artifact, a later analysis dropped nearly 600 nucleotide sequences that were highly shared and had low generation probability. For each public chain, a later analysis derived a clonal expansion index from normalized ranks of inferred template counts within each repertoire. Generation probabilities in a later analysis came from a VDJ recombination model fitted to out-of-frame rearrangements, and those results were checked against IGoR. A later analysis scored TCR-TCR, TCR-HLA and TCR-CMV co-occurrence with hypergeometric tests, applying a repertoire-size bias correction to TCR pairs. A later analysis estimated false discovery rates by permuting HLA or CMV assignments 20 times. In a later analysis, co-occurring TCRs were grouped using DBSCAN, and TCRdist sequence similarity was added for clustering within HLA-allele-positive subsets. For co-occurrence clustering, repertoires with fewer than 30,000 or more than 120,000 public chains were excluded, along with five repertoires with anomalous nucleotide sharing. As stored in TCRdb, this immuneACCESS dataset retains in-frame rearrangements with V and J assigned. A fraction of the clones does not appear; measured against another copy, unresolved V genes explain less than half of the discrepancy, and the remainder lacks a known reason. V, J and clone size reflect that table, while D and trimming were determined from the DNA. The sample data list about 160,000 clones, and around 80% of these were observed just once. The ten largest clones take up around 6.6% of the sample.

The cohort consisted of 666 healthy bone marrow donors. Cohort members were all nominally healthy when sampled, although unrecorded immune exposures were likely present. The donor was CMV seropositive and belonged to the group of a few hundred seropositive cohort members. Every donor gave a peripheral blood sample, and the peripheral blood mononuclear cells from that sample were used for TCR beta sequencing. Genomic DNA extraction from the blood cell samples was performed with the Qiagen DNeasy Blood Extraction Kit. The rearrangement joined TRBV6-5 to TRBJ1-2; 7 junctional bases match TRBD1. Sequenced: PBMCs. The source of this sequence is a male donor in good health and CMV-seropositive. The base sequence is TGTGCCAGCAGTCGGACAGGAAACTATGGCTACACCTTC. This encodes CASSRTGNYGYTF.